This T cell receptor beta chain appears in the sequencing data of a study of cytomegalovirus exposure and HLA in healthy donors. Study overall: There were roughly 110 million unique TCR beta sequences, drawn from roughly 200 million T cells, in an earlier analysis.

The length of the CDR3 is 14 residues. V trimming: 8 bases; J trimming: 4 bases; junction bases outside the gene matches: 9. CDR1 and CDR2 from the germline V gene are MDHEN and SYDVKM. It was with 60 Vbeta and 13 Jbeta primers that the PCR ran. Profiling relied on immunoSEQ multiplex PCR, and the TCRdb table lists in-frame clones only, not all of them. Of tens of thousands of clones listed, 80% to 90% are singletons. Everyone who donated was a healthy bone marrow donor. Study-level results: In an earlier analysis, productive rearrangement rates for most beta V segments clustered near 87% or 30%.

Comment on this clone: Its specificity is not known.

The receptor's source is a woman younger than 45 in good health and CMV-seronegative. This chain connects TRBV28 to TRBJ2-3, with 7 bases identical to TRBD2. Material for sequencing was PBMCs. In nucleotides, the CDR3 is TGTGCCAGCCAAGGGGTGGCGGGGGCAGATACGCAGTATTTT. This codes for CASQGVAGADTQYF.